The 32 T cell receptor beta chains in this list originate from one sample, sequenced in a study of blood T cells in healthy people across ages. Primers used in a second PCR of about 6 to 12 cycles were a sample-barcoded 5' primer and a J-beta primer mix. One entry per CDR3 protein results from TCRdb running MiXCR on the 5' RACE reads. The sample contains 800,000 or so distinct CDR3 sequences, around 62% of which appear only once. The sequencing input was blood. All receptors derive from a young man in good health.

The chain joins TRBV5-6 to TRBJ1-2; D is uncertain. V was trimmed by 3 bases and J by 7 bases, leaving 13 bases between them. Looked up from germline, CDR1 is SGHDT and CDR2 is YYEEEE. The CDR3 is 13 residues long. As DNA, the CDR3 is TGTGCCAGCAGCTGGCGGGGAAACCCTGGCTACACCTTC. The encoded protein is CASSWRGNPGYTF.

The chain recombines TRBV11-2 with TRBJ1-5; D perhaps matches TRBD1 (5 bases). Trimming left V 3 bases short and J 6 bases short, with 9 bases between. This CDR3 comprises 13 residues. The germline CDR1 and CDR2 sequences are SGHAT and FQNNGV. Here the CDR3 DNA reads TGTGCCAGCAGCTTTGGGGGTACTCAGCCCCAGCATTTT. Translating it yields CASSFGGTQPQHF.

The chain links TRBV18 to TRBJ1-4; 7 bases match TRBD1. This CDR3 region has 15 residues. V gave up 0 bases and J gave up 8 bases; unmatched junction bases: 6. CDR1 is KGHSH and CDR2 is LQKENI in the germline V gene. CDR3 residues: CASSPPTGDGEKLFF. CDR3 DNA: TGTGCCAGCTCACCACCTACAGGGGACGGGGAAAAACTGTTTTTT.

CDR3 bases: TGTGCCAGCAGCTGGGTTACAGGGACTACCTACGAGCAGTACTTC. Residues: CASSWVTGTTYEQYF. The chain carries TRBV7-9 and TRBJ2-7; tentatively, D is TRBD2 (7 bases). V gave up 4 bases and J gave up 2 bases, with 15 bases separating them. The CDR3 is 15 amino acids. CDR1 and CDR2 from the germline V gene are SEHNR and FQNEAQ (reference sequence).

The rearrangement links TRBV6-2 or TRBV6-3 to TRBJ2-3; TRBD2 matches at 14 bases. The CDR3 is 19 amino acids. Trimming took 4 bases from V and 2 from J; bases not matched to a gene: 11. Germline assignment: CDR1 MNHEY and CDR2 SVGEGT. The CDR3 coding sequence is TGTGCCAGCAGTTCCCTCGGGACTAGCGGGGGATCTTACACAGATACGCAGTATTTT. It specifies CASSSLGTSGGSYTDTQYF.

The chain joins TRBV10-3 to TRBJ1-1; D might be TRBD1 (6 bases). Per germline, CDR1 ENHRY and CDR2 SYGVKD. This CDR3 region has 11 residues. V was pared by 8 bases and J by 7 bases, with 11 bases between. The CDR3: CAIRGGGEAFF. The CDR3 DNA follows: TGTGCCATCCGAGGGGGTGGTGAAGCTTTCTTT.

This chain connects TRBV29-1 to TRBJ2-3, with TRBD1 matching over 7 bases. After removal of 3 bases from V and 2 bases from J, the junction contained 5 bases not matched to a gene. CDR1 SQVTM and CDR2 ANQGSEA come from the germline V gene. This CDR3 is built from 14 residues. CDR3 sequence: CSVDAGGVTDTQYF. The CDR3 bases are TGCAGCGTTGATGCAGGGGGTGTCACAGATACGCAGTATTTT.

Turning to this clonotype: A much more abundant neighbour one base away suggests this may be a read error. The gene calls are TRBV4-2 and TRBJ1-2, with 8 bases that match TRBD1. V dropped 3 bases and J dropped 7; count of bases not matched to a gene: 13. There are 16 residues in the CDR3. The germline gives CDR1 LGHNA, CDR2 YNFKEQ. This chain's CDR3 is CASSHSTTGQDIGYTF. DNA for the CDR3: TGTGCCAGCAGCCATAGCACCACGGGACAGGACATTGGCTACACCTTC.

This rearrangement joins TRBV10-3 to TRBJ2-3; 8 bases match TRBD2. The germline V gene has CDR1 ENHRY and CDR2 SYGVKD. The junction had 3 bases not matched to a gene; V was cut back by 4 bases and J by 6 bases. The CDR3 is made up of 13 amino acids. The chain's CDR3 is CAISGSGGDTQYF. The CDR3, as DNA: TGTGCCATCAGTGGCAGCGGGGGTGATACGCAGTATTTT.

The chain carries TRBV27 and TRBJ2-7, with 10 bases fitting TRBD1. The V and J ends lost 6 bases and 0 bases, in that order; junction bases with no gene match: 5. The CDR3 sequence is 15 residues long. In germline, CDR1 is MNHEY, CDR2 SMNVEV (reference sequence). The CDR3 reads CASRGQGFYSYEQYF. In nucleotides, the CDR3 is TGTGCCAGCAGGGGACAGGGGTTCTACTCCTACGAGCAGTACTTC.

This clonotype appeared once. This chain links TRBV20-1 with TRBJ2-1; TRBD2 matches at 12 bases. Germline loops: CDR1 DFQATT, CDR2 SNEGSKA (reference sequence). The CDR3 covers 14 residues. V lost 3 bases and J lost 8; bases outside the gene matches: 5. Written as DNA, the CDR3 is TGCAGTGCTAGCCCTAGCGGGGGGGCGTATGAGCAGTTCTTC. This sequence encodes CSASPSGGAYEQFF.

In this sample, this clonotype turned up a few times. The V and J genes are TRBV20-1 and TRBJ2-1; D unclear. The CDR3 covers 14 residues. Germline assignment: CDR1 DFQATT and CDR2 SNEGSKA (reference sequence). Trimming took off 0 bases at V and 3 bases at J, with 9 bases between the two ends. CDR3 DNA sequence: TGCAGTGCTAGAGATTTACTCAACTACAATGAGCAGTTCTTC. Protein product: CSARDLLNYNEQFF.

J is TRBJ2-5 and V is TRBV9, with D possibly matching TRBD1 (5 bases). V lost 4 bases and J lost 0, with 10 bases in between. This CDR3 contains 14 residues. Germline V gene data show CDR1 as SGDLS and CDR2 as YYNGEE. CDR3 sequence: CASSKQTDQETQYF. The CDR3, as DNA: TGTGCCAGCAGCAAGCAGACAGACCAAGAGACCCAGTACTTC. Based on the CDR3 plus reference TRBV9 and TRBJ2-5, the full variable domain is DSGVTQTPKHLITATGQRVTLRCSPRSGDLSVYWYQQSLDQGLQFLIQYYNGEERAKGNILERFSAQQFPDLHSELNLSSLELGDSALYFCASSKQTDQETQYFGPGTRLLVL.

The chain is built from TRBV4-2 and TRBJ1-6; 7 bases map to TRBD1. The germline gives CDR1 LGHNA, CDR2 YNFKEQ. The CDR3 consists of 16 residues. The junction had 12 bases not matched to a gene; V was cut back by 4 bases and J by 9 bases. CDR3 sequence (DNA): TGTGCCAGCAGCCCCGAAACAGGGGATAATAGTTCACCCCTCCACTTT. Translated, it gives CASSPETGDNSSPLHF.

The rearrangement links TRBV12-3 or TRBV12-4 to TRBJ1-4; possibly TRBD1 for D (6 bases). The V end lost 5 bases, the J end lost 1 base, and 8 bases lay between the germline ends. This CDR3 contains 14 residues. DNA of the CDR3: TGTGCCAGCAGTCAACAGGGAACTAATGAAAAACTGTTTTTT. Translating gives CASSQQGTNEKLFF.

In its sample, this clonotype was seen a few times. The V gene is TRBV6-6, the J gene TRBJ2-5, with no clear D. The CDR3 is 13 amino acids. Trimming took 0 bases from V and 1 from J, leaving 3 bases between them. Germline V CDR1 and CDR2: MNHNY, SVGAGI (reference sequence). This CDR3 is CASSYSVQETQYF. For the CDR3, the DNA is TGTGCCAGCAGTTACTCTGTCCAAGAGACCCAGTACTTC.

DNA for the CDR3: TGTGCCAGCAGCTTCGGGGCATACCGAGAGACCCAGTACTTC. Translation gives CASSFGAYRETQYF. The rearrangement uses TRBV5-6 and TRBJ2-7, with D perhaps assigned TRBD1 or TRBD2 (5 bases each). The DNA matches TRBJ2-5 better at its end, which makes the J call doubtful. Germline lookup yields CDR1 SGHDT and CDR2 YYEEEE. This CDR3 is 14 amino acids long.

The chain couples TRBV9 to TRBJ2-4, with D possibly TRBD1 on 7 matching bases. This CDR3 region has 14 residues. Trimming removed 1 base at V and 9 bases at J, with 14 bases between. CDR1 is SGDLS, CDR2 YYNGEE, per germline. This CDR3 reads CASSVSGQEGIQYF. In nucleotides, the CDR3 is TGTGCCAGCAGCGTAAGCGGACAGGAGGGCATTCAGTACTTC.

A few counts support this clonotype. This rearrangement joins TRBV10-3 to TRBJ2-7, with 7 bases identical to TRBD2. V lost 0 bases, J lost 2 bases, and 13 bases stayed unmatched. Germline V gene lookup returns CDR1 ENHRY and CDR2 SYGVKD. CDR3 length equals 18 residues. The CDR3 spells CAISESASGPRNPYEQYF. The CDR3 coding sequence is TGTGCCATCAGTGAGTCTGCTAGCGGCCCCAGAAACCCCTACGAGCAGTACTTC.

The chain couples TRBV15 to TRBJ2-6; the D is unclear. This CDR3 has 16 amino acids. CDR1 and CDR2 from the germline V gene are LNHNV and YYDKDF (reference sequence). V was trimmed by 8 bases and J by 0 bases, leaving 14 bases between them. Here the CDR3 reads CATQRLWSSGANVLTF. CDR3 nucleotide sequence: TGTGCCACCCAAAGACTGTGGAGCTCTGGGGCCAACGTCCTGACTTTC.

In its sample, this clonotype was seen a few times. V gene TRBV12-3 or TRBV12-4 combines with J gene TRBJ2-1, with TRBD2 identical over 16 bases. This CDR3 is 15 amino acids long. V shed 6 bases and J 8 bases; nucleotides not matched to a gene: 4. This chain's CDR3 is CASRGTSGGAHEQFF. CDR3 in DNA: TGTGCCAGCAGAGGGACTAGCGGGGGGGCACATGAGCAGTTCTTC.

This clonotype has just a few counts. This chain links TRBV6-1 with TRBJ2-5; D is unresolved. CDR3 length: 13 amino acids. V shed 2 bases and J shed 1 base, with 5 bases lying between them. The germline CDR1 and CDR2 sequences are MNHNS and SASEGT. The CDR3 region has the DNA TGTGCCAGCAGTGAATTGGGCCAAGAGACCCAGTACTTC. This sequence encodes CASSELGQETQYF.

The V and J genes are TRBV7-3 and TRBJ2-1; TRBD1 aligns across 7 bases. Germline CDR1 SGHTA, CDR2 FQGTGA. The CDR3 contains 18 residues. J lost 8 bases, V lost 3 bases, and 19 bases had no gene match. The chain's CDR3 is CASSFYPRRQGVEDEQFF. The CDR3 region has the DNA TGTGCCAGCAGCTTCTACCCCAGGCGGCAGGGGGTCGAGGATGAGCAGTTCTTC.

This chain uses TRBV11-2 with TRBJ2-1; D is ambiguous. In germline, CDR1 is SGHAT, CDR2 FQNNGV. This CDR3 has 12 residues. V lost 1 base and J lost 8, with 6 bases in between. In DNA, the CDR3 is TGTGCCAGCAGCTTAGGCACCGATGAGCAGTTCTTC. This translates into CASSLGTDEQFF.

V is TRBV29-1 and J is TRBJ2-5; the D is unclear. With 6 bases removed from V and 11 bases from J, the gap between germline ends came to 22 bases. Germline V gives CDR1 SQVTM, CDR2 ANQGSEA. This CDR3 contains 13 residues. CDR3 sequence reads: CSVVGRLTYVQYF. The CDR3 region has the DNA TGCAGCGTCGTGGGTAGGCTCACCTACGTGCAGTACTTC.

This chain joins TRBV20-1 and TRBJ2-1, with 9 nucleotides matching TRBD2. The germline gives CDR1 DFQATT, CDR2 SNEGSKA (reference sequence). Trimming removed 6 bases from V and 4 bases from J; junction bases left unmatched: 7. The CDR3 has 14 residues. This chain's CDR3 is CSAISGGLYNEQFF. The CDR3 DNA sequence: TGCAGTGCAATTAGCGGGGGCCTTTACAATGAGCAGTTCTTC.

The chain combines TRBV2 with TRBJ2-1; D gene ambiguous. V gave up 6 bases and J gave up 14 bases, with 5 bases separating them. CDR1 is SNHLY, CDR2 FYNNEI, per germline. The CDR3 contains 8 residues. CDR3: CASRVEFF. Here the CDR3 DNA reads TGTGCCAGCAGGGTGGAGTTCTTC.

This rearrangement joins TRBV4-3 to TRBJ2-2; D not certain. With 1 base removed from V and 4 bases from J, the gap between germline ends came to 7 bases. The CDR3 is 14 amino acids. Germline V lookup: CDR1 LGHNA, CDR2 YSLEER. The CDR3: CASSQGAATGELFF. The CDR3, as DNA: TGCGCCAGCAGCCAAGGGGCAGCCACCGGGGAGCTGTTTTTT.

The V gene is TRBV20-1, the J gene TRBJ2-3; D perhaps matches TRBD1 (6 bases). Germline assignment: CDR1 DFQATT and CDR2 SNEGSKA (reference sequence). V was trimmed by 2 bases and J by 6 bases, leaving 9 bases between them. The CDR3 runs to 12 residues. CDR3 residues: CSARLDSDTQYF. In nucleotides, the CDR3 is TGCAGTGCTAGACTGGACAGTGATACGCAGTATTTT.

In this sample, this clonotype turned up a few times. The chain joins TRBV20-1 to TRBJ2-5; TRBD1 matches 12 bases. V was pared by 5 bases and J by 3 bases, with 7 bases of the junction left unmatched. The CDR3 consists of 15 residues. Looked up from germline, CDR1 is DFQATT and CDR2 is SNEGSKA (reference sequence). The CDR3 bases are TGCAGTGCTCGGTCGGGACAGGGGGCCGAAGAGACCCAGTACTTC. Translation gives CSARSGQGAEETQYF.

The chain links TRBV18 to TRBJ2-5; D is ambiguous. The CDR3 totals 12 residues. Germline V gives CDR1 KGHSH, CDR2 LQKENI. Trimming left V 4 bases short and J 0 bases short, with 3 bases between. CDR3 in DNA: TGTGCCAGCTCACAGGACCAAGAGACCCAGTACTTC. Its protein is CASSQDQETQYF.

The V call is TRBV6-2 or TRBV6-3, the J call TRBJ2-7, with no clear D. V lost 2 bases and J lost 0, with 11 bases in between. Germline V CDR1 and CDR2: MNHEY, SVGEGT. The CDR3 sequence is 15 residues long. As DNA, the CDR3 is TGTGCCAGCAGTTACCGAACCGGCCACTCCTACGAGCAGTACTTC. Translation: CASSYRTGHSYEQYF.